The 21 T cell receptor beta chains reported below all come from one sample, sequenced in a study of T cells in Graves' hyperthyroidism and ophthalmopathy. Amplified TCR beta CDR3 regions came from RNA transcripts. TCR CDR3 underwent first-round RT-PCR with the HTBI primer set. TCRdb reanalysed the multiplex PCR reads using MiXCR and keeps one entry per CDR3 protein. The table shows nearly 750,000 distinct CDR3 sequences, with 35% occurring only once. The sequenced sample was blood. These receptors originate from a woman aged 40 to 50 with Graves' hyperthyroidism.

The chain has TRBV7-2 and TRBJ1-6; TRBD1 agrees at 12 bases. With V trimmed by 5 bases and J by 0 bases, 11 bases remained unmatched. Per the germline V gene, CDR1 is SGHTA and CDR2 is FQGNSA. CDR3 size: 20 residues. CDR3 region: CASSPDPGQGASSYNSPLHF. The CDR3 DNA follows: TGTGCCAGCAGCCCCGACCCGGGACAGGGGGCGAGCTCCTATAATTCACCCCTCCACTTT.

The J gene is TRBJ1-1, the V gene TRBV6-5; D is unclear. Trimming cost V 6 bases and J 7 bases, with 6 bases left between them. Per the germline V gene, CDR1 is MNHEY and CDR2 is SVGAGI. The CDR3 runs to 10 residues. The CDR3 loop is CASRMLEAFF. The CDR3 DNA is TGTGCCAGCAGGATGCTTGAAGCTTTCTTT.

The chain has TRBV10-3 and TRBJ1-1, with D hard to call. V was clipped by 10 bases and J by 0 bases, with 9 bases between them. This CDR3 is built from 12 residues. Germline CDR1 ENHRY, CDR2 SYGVKD. The CDR3 loop reads CASQIMNTEAFF. The CDR3 nucleotides are TGTGCCAGCCAGATCATGAACACTGAAGCTTTCTTT.

This clonotype occurred many times. The genes are TRBV29-1 and TRBJ1-2; tentative D call: TRBD1 (5 bases). Germline assignment: CDR1 SQVTM and CDR2 ANQGSEA. CDR3 length: 15 amino acids. Trimming left V 3 bases short and J 4 bases short, with 18 bases between. CDR3 residues: CSVDESGRAGYGYTF. DNA of the CDR3: TGCAGCGTTGATGAGTCAGGCAGGGCAGGCTATGGCTACACCTTC.

This chain joins TRBV7-2 and TRBJ1-2, with 11 bases matching TRBD1. V shed 5 bases, J shed 8 bases, and the junction held 10 bases outside the gene matches. CDR3 size: 15 residues. The V gene's germline CDR1 is SGHTA and CDR2 FQGNSA. The CDR3 is CASSHGRTGGLGYTF. The CDR3, as DNA: TGTGCCAGCAGCCACGGAAGGACAGGGGGCTTAGGCTACACCTTC.

This clonotype showed up just a few times. Just one base apart from a much larger clone, this may be a read error. The J gene is TRBJ2-2, the V gene TRBV15, with D tentatively TRBD2 (5 bases). Germline assignment: CDR1 LNHNV and CDR2 YYDKDF (reference sequence). There are 16 residues in the CDR3. Here the CDR3 DNA reads TGTGCCACCAGCAGAGATCGTGTGGCGAACACCGGGGTGCTGTTTTTT. It codes for CATSRDRVANTGVLFF.

This chain joins TRBV19 and TRBJ2-5, with TRBD2 identical over 13 bases. Germline lookup yields CDR1 LNHDA and CDR2 SQIVND (reference sequence). The CDR3 extends over 16 amino acids. After removal of 1 base from V and 6 bases from J, the junction contained 5 bases not matched to a gene. The CDR3 DNA is TGTGCCAGTAGTATAGGGACTAGCGGGGGTAGGAAGACCCAGTACTTC. Translating it yields CASSIGTSGGRKTQYF.

Comment on this clonotype: One junction end does not reproduce the germline sequence, and a read error may be involved. The chain combines TRBV5-4 with TRBJ2-7; D tentatively fits TRBD1 or TRBD2 (5 bases each). Germline lookup yields CDR1 SGHNT and CDR2 YYREEE (reference sequence). CDR3 length equals 13 residues. The CDR3 DNA reads as TGCGCCAGCCAGGGACCCAACTCCTGCGAGCAGTACTTC. It translates to CASQGPNSCEQYF.

This clonotype was recorded once. This chain's CDR3 is CASSQDGSSYNSPLHF. In DNA form, the CDR3 reads TGCGCCAGCAGCCAAGACGGGAGCTCCTATAATTCACCCCTCCACTTT. The rearrangement links TRBV4-1 to TRBJ1-6; D remains ambiguous. Germline V gives CDR1 MGHRA, CDR2 YSYEKL. This CDR3 contains 16 residues. The V gene lost 0 bases and the J gene lost 0 bases, with 6 bases spanning the gap.

This clonotype has at least ten counts. J is TRBJ2-2 and V is TRBV2; a possible D gene is TRBD1 (7 bases). CDR3 length: 14 amino acids. The germline gives CDR1 SNHLY, CDR2 FYNNEI. Trimming cost V 7 bases and J 9 bases, with 18 bases left between them. CDR3 sequence reads: CASMKGQGGRELFF. As DNA, the CDR3 is TGTGCCAGCATGAAAGGCCAGGGGGGCCGGGAGCTGTTTTTT.

A word on this clonotype: Germline and junction disagree at one end, which may indicate a read error. The chain couples TRBV6-5 to TRBJ1-2, with D hard to call. Germline V CDR1 and CDR2: MNHEY, SVGAGI. The CDR3 loop spans 14 amino acids. In nucleotides, the CDR3 is TGTGCCATCAGTTTCTCGGCCCCAGGCTATGGCTACACCTTC. This codes for CAISFSAPGYGYTF.

CDR3 nucleotides: TGTGCCAGTAGGAGGCAGGAGGCCTATGGCTACACCTTC. Amino acid sequence: CASRRQEAYGYTF. V and J are TRBV19 and TRBJ1-2; D gene ambiguous. V shed 6 bases and J shed 4 bases, with 12 bases lying between them. From germline, CDR1 is LNHDA and CDR2 SQIVND (reference sequence). This CDR3 contains 13 residues.

The V and J genes are TRBV6-6 and TRBJ2-2; perhaps TRBD2 as D (6 bases). Trimming pared 11 bases from V and 4 bases from J, leaving 17 bases between. The CDR3 contains 14 residues. From germline, CDR1 is MNHNY and CDR2 SVGAGI (reference sequence). The CDR3 DNA reads as TGTGCCGGCCGATTGAGCGGGTCCACCGGGGAGCTGTTTTTT. It encodes CAGRLSGSTGELFF.

This clonotype came up a few times. The CDR3 here is CASSSIGYNSPLHF. CDR3 in DNA: TGTGCCAGCAGCTCTATCGGATATAATTCACCCCTCCACTTT. The chain joins TRBV10-3 to TRBJ1-6; D call uncertain. CDR1 is ENHRY, CDR2 SYGVKD, per germline. CDR3 length equals 14 residues. The V end was cut by 10 bases, the J end by 4 bases, with 14 bases between.

This clonotype was observed at least ten times. The V and J genes are TRBV11-2 and TRBJ2-7; D tentatively fits TRBD1 or TRBD2 (6 bases each). Germline lookup yields CDR1 SGHAT and CDR2 FQNNGV. CDR3 size: 13 residues. V was pared by 4 bases and J by 6 bases, with 13 bases between. CDR3 sequence: CASSSIRGGEQYF. As DNA, the CDR3 is TGTGCCAGCAGCTCCATCAGGGGAGGCGAGCAGTACTTC.

This chain joins TRBV10-3 and TRBJ2-5; TRBD2 aligns across 7 bases. The length of the CDR3 is 15 residues. Germline CDR1 and CDR2: ENHRY and SYGVKD. V lost 6 bases, J lost 5 bases, and 12 bases stayed unmatched. The CDR3 DNA sequence: TGTGCCATCAGGGGGATTCGGATGGGAGGGGAGACCCAGTACTTC. Encoded protein: CAIRGIRMGGETQYF.

This chain uses TRBV9 with TRBJ1-2; D not resolved. Germline assignment: CDR1 SGDLS and CDR2 YYNGEE. V lost 4 bases and J lost 0, with 13 bases in between. The CDR3 extends over 15 amino acids. CDR3 in DNA: TGTGCCAGCAGCCAAGAGATCGCAACTAACTATGGCTACACCTTC. Protein sequence: CASSQEIATNYGYTF.

This clonotype has a count of ten or more. The J gene is TRBJ1-5, the V gene TRBV2; 9 bases line up with TRBD1. Trimming removed 7 bases from V and 2 bases from J; junction bases left unmatched: 3. There are 14 residues in the CDR3. Germline CDR1 reads SNHLY; CDR2 reads FYNNEI. The CDR3 protein is CASTDRGRNQPQHF. CDR3 sequence (DNA): TGTGCCAGCACGGACAGGGGTCGCAATCAGCCCCAGCATTTT. Using reference TRBV2 and TRBJ1-5 for the parts outside the CDR3, the full variable domain is EPEVTQTPSHQVTQMGQEVILRCVPISNHLYFYWYRQILGQKVEFLVSFYNNEISEKSEIFDDQFSVERPDGSNFTLKIRSTKLEDSAMYFCASTDRGRNQPQHFGDGTRLSIL.

Many counts were recorded for this clonotype. V is TRBV19 and J is TRBJ1-1; D is undetermined. From germline, CDR1 is LNHDA and CDR2 SQIVND (reference sequence). The CDR3 contains 13 residues. V was clipped by 2 bases and J by 1 base, with 5 bases between them. CDR3 region: CASSISPNTEAFF. CDR3 nucleotides: TGTGCCAGTAGTATAAGTCCGAACACTGAAGCTTTCTTT. The full variable domain, in which reference TRBV19 and TRBJ1-1 provide the parts outside the CDR3, is DGGITQSPKYLFRKEGQNVTLSCEQNLNHDAMYWYRQDPGQGLRLIYYSQIVNDFQKGDIAEGYSVSREKKESFPLTVTSAQKNPTAFYLCASSISPNTEAFFGQGTRLTVV.

This clonotype was counted many times. This chain connects TRBV10-3 to TRBJ2-7; D may be TRBD1 or TRBD2 (5 bases each). V gave up 10 bases and J gave up 0 bases, with 10 bases separating them. The CDR3 sequence is 12 residues long. The V gene's germline CDR1 is ENHRY and CDR2 SYGVKD. The CDR3 DNA reads TGTGCCACCGGGACGGACTCCTACGAGCAGTACTTC. Translated, it gives CATGTDSYEQYF.

This sequence joins TRBV7-9 and TRBJ2-2, with 8 bases lining up with TRBD1. The CDR3 extends over 14 amino acids. Germline CDR1 is SEHNR and CDR2 is FQNEAQ (reference sequence). Trimming cost V 3 bases and J 6 bases; bases outside gene matches: 3. The CDR3 region has the DNA TGTGCCAGCAGCTTCCAGGGGGCGCCCGGGGAGCTGTTTTTT. Translation: CASSFQGAPGELFF.